Following are 6 T cell receptor beta chains from one sample sequenced in a study of blood T cell repertoires in COVID-19 (dated by TCRdb to the early 2020s). Receptor amplification or capture employed the immunoSEQ multiplex PCR assay. The clones in this table, taken by TCRdb from immuneACCESS, are in-frame only. Not every clone is retained; where verified, under half of the shortfall comes from an unresolved V gene, and the cause of the rest is unknown. For this sample the table gives 90,000 to 100,000 clones, of which roughly 83% were detected only once. The top ten hold 17% of the sample. The source material was peripheral blood. Receptors were obtained from a woman in her sixties or seventies with acute or convalescent COVID-19.

Only one count was recorded for this clone. The chain is built from TRBV2 and TRBJ2-7; 10 bases fit TRBD2. The CDR3 extends over 12 amino acids. V lost 10 bases to trimming and J lost 9 bases; unmatched junction nucleotides: 9. From germline, CDR1 is SNHLY and CDR2 FYNNEI. The DNA for the CDR3 is TGTGCCATAGCGGGGGGTCCTGTGGGGCAGTACTTC. This translates into CAIAGGPVGQYF.

The V and J genes are TRBV4-1 and TRBJ1-1; possible D gene TRBD1, 6 bases. Looked up from germline, CDR1 is MGHRA and CDR2 is YSYEKL. V lost 0 bases and J lost 6, with 8 bases in between. The CDR3 is 13 amino acids. CDR3 nucleotides: TGCGCCAGCAGCCAAGACAGGGGCCCTGAAGCTTTCTTT. Amino acids: CASSQDRGPEAFF.

The gene calls are TRBV4-3 and TRBJ2-1; 8 nucleotides match TRBD1. After removal of 5 bases from V and 9 bases from J, the junction contained 6 bases not matched to a gene. CDR3 length: 13 residues. CDR1 LGHNA and CDR2 YSLEER come from the germline V gene. As DNA, the CDR3 is TGCGCCAGCAGCGGTCAGGGGGCGGGTGAGCAGTTCTTC. It codes for CASSGQGAGEQFF.

The rearrangement links TRBV20-1 to TRBJ1-1; 8 positions agree with TRBD1. The CDR3 contains 14 residues. The germline gives CDR1 DFQATT, CDR2 SNEGSKA (reference sequence). V lost 3 bases and J lost 5; bases outside the gene matches: 8. The CDR3 region has the DNA TGCAGTGCTAGTGGGCAGGGGGCTAATACTGAAGCTTTCTTT. Translation: CSASGQGANTEAFF.

The chain carries TRBV3-1 (or the pseudogene TRBV3-2) and TRBJ1-1; no reliable D call. Germline V gives CDR1 LGHDT, CDR2 YNNKEL (reference sequence). V lost 4 bases and J 1 base, leaving 19 bases between the germline ends. This CDR3 comprises 17 residues. The CDR3 region has the DNA TGTGCCAGCAGCCCCCTTTCGACACTCGCGGGGAACACTGAAGCTTTCTTT. Translation: CASSPLSTLAGNTEAFF.

The chain links TRBV19 to TRBJ1-5; D call uncertain. Germline assignment: CDR1 LNHDA and CDR2 SQIVND (reference sequence). V was shortened by 0 bases and J by 2 bases, with 11 bases between the two germline ends. The CDR3 is 16 residues long. The CDR3 spells CASSIDRGAGNQPQHF. The CDR3 nucleotides read TGTGCCAGTAGTATAGATCGCGGAGCGGGCAATCAGCCCCAGCATTTT.